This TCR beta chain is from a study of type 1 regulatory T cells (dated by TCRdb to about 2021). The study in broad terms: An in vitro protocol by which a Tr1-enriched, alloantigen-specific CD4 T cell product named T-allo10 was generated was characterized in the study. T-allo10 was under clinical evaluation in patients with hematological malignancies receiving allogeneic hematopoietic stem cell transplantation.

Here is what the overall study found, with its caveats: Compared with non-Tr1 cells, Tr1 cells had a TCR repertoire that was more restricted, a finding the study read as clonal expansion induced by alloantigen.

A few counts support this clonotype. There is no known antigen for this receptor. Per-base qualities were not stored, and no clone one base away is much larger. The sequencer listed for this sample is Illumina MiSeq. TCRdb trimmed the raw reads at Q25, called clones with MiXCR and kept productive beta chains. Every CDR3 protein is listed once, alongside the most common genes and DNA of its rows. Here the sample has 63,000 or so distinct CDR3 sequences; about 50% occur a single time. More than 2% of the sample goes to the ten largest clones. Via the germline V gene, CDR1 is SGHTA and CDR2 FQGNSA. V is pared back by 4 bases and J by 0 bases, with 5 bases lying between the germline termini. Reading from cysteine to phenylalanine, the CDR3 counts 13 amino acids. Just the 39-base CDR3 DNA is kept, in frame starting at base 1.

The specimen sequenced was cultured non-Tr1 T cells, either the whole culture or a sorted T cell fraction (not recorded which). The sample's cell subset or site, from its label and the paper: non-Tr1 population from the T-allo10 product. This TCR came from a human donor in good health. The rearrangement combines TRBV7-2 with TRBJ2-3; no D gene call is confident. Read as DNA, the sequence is TGTGCCAGCAGCTCGTATAGCACAGATACGCAGTATTTT. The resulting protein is CASSSYSTDTQYF.